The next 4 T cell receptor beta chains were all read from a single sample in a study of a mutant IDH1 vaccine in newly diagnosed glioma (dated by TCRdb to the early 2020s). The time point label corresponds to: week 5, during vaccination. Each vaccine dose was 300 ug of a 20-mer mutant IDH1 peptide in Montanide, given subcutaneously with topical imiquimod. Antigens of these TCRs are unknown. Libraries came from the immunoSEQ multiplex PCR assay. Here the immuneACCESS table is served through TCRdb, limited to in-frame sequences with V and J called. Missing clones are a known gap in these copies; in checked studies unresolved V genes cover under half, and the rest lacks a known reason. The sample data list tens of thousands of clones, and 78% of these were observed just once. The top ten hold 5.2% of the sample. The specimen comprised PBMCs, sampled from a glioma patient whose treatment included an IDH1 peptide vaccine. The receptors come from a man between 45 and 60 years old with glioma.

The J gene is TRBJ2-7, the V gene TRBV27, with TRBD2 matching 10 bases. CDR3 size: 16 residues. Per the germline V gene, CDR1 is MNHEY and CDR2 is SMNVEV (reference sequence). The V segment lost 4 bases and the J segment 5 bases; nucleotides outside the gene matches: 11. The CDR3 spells CASSSDLAGVEDEQYF. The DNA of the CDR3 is TGTGCCAGCAGTTCGGATCTAGCGGGGGTAGAGGACGAGCAGTACTTC.

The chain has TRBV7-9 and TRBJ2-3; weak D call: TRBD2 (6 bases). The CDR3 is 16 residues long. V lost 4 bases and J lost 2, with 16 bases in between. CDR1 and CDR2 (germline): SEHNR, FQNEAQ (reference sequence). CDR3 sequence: CASSSSGGGVTDTQYF. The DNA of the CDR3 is TGTGCCAGCAGCTCTTCGGGCGGCGGGGTCACAGATACGCAGTATTTT.

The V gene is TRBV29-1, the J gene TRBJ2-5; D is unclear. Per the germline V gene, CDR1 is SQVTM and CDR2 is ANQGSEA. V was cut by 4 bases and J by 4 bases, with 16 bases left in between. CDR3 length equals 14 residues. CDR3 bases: TGCAGCGTTGGCTTTTCTGTAATTTCAGAGACCCAGTACTTC. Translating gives CSVGFSVISETQYF.

The CDR3 region has the DNA TGTGCCTGGAATGTAGTCGGGGGGTTTAAGGAGCAGTACTTC. Translated: CAWNVVGGFKEQYF. V is TRBV30 and J is TRBJ2-7; the match to TRBD2 covers 7 bases. J lost 7 bases, V lost 4 bases, and 13 bases had no gene match. The CDR3 runs 14 residues. Per the germline V gene, CDR1 is GTSNPN and CDR2 is SVGIG (reference sequence). The full variable domain, with the rest looked up from reference TRBV30 and TRBJ2-7, is SQTIHQWPATLVQPVGSPLSLECTVEGTSNPNLYWYRQAAGRGLQLLFYSVGIGQISSEVPQNLSASRPQDRQFILSSKKLLLSDSGFYLCAWNVVGGFKEQYFGPGTRLTVT.